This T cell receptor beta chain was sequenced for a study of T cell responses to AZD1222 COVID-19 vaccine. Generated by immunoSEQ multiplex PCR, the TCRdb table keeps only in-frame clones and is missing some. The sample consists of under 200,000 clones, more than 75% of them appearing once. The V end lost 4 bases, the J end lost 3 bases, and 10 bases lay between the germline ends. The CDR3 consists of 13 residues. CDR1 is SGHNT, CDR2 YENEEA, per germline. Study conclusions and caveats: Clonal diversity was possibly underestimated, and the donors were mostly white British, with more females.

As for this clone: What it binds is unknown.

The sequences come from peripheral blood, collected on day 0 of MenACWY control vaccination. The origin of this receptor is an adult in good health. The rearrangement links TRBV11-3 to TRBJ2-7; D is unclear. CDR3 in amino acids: CASSSGHLYEQYF. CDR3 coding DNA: TGTGCCAGCAGCTCTGGGCACCTCTACGAGCAGTACTTC.